These T cell receptor beta chains were read from a single sample in a study of cytotoxic CD8 clonotypes in ibrutinib-treated CLL. Sequencing was performed with immunoSEQ multiplex PCR; in TCRdb, only in-frame clones are kept and a portion is missing. The table has about 310,000 clones, around four fifths seen once. This material consisted of PBMCs, taken before ibrutinib treatment. All receptors derive from a human donor with chronic lymphocytic leukemia. The CDR3 runs from the conserved cysteine through the conserved F or W. Fields, in order: D gene, V gene, J gene, CDR3 protein. A D gene is named only where the DNA matches it firmly.

TRBD1	TRBV5-1	TRBJ2-5	CASSDTGGRETQYF
-	TRBV6-5	TRBJ2-3	CASSHPGTDTQYF
-	TRBV4-3	TRBJ2-2	CASSRDSHVNTGELFF
-	TRBV6-5	TRBJ2-4	CASSYTEVAKNIQYF
-	TRBV20-1	TRBJ2-7	CSATRLSGASF
-	TRBV6-4	TRBJ2-2	CASSEEAGIGELFF
-	TRBV6-5	TRBJ1-4	CASSYSPVENEKLFF
-	TRBV27	TRBJ1-1	CASRVSGSNTEAFF
-	TRBV30	TRBJ1-3	CAWAGTDRSGNTIYF
-	TRBV30	TRBJ2-7	CAWNARTSSYEQYF
TRBD2	TRBV5-1	TRBJ2-1	CASSLVWTSGYNEQFF
-	TRBV7-2	TRBJ2-7	CASSPTEYEQYF
-	TRBV2	TRBJ2-1	CASSEWVDEQFF
-	TRBV6-6	TRBJ1-3	CASSSPELGSGNTIYF
TRBD1	TRBV7-8	TRBJ2-2	CASSLPTGPLGGELFF
TRBD1	TRBV5-1	TRBJ2-5	CASSFQDRVETQYF
-	TRBV11-2	TRBJ1-2	CASSLDQAGPIYGYTF
-	TRBV14	TRBJ2-1	CASSLRRGNEQFF
-	TRBV5-6	TRBJ2-1	CASSLSPSAYYNEQFF
TRBD2	TRBV7-3	TRBJ2-3	CASSSGLAGIADTQYF
-	TRBV5-6	TRBJ2-7	CASIKWAAGGSYEQYF
-	TRBV10-3	TRBJ2-5	CAISEGGTQYF
TRBD2	TRBV7-7	TRBJ2-1	CASSLSGRASYNEQFF
-	TRBV28	TRBJ2-6	CASAWSSGANVLTF
-	TRBV5-1	TRBJ2-7	CASSFVGDVTYEQYF
-	TRBV5-4	TRBJ2-1	CASSLLGNEQFF
-	TRBV13	TRBJ1-2	CASSPFRGYNYGYTF
TRBD1	TRBV15	TRBJ2-7	CATSRVGTGSYEQYF
TRBD1	TRBV7-2	TRBJ2-7	CASSWDRVSSEQYF